The present TCR beta chain was sequenced within a study of a mutant IDH1 vaccine in newly diagnosed glioma. Overall study context: Therapy received beforehand was radiotherapy, temozolomide, or both, with most patients given both. Regarding the study as a whole: Pseudoprogression appeared independent of alterations in top peripheral clonotypes.

The time point here: week 35, safety follow-up. Mutant IDH1 20-mer peptide, at 300 ug, made up each vaccine dose, with topical imiquimod. With respect to this clone: Its antigen is unknown.

This table comes from immunoSEQ multiplex PCR, and its TCRdb copy is limited to in-frame clones, with some not included. This sample has roughly 52,000 clones, with 80% to 90% found just once. The germline V gene has CDR1 SGHTA and CDR2 FQGNSA. The CDR3 totals 15 residues. After removal of 5 bases from V and 5 bases from J, the junction contained 10 bases not matched to a gene. Sequencing used PBMCs, obtained from a glioma patient whose treatment included an IDH1 peptide vaccine. This sequence joins TRBV7-2 and TRBJ2-7, with TRBD2 matching 9 bases. The sequence derives from a woman younger than 30 with glioma. The CDR3 spells CASSKLAGRIDEQYF. CDR3 bases: TGTGCCAGCAGCAAGCTAGCGGGACGAATCGACGAGCAGTACTTC.